The sequence of this TCR beta chain was determined in a study of blood T cells in healthy people across ages. Then a second PCR, running roughly 7 to 11 cycles, was carried out with a sample-barcoded 5' primer and a J-beta primer mix. TCRdb re-called the 5' RACE reads with MiXCR, one entry per CDR3 protein. The table has around 1,900,000 distinct CDR3 sequences, around 42% seen once. The ends were cut back, 3 bases at V and 4 bases at J, with 10 bases in the middle. Germline lookup yields CDR1 MNHEY and CDR2 SVGEGT. This CDR3 contains 13 residues. Study-wide findings and caveats: Age showed a roughly linear inverse relationship with TCR beta diversity per million T cells.

This clonotype came up a few times. What it binds is not known. Each sample yielded at least 7 million isolated PBMCs. The TCR was taken from a human donor in good health. The sample was blood. This sequence joins TRBV6-2 or TRBV6-3 and TRBJ2-7, with a possible D match to TRBD1 (6 bases). The CDR3, as DNA: TGTGCCAGCAGTTATATGGACAGATACGAGCAGTACTTC. The encoded protein is CASSYMDRYEQYF.